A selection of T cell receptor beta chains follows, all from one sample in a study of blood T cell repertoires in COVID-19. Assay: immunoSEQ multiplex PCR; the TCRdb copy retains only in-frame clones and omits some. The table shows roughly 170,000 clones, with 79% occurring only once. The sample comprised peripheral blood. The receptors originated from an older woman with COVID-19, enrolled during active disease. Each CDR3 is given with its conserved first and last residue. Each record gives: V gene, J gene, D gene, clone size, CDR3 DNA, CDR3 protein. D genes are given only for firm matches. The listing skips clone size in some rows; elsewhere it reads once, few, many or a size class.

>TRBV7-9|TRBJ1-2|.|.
TGTGCCAGCAGCTTAGAGGAGGGCCTGAATCATGGCTACACTTTC
CASSLEEGLNHGYTF
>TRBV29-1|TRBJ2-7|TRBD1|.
TGCAGCGTTGCTGCCCTGACAGGGACCGCTACCTACGAGCAGTACTTC
CSVAALTGTATYEQYF
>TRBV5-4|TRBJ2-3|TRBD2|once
TGTGCCAGCAGCTCTTTAGCGGGAGGGAGTTCAGATACGCAGTATTTT
CASSSLAGGSSDTQYF
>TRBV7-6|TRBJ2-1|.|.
TGTGCCAGCAGCTCCTCCGCAGGTTTCAATGAGCAGTTCTTC
CASSSSAGFNEQFF
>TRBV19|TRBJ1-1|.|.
TGTGCCAGTAGCTCCCACTCGGGTGGACTGGCTGAAGCTTTCTTT
CASSSHSGGLAEAFF
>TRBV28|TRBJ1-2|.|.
TGTGCCAGCAGTTTGTATCATGGCTACACCTTC
CASSLYHGYTF
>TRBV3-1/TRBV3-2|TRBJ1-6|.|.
TGTGCCAGCAGCCAAGTCCCAGGGAGGGATTCACCCCTCCACTTT
CASSQVPGRDSPLHF
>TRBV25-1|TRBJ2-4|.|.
TGTGCCAGCAGCTACCCCGGAGGCATTCAGTACTTC
CASSYPGGIQYF
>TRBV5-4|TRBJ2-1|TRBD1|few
TGTGCCAGCAGCGTTCGACAGGGATACAATGAGCAGTTCTTC
CASSVRQGYNEQFF
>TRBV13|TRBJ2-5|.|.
TGTGCCAGCAGCTCCGGATCTAAAGAGGGAGAGACCCAGTACTTC
CASSSGSKEGETQYF
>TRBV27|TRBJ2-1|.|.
TGTGCCAGCAGTTTATTCGGTGAGCAGTTCTTC
CASSLFGEQFF
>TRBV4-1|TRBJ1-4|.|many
TGCGCCAGCAGTGCAGTAATTGCAACTAATGAAAAACTGTTTTTT
CASSAVIATNEKLFF
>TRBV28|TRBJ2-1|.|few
TGTGCCAGCACCCGCCCCCCCCCACAGGGGAGGAATGAGCAGTTCTTC
CASTRPPPQGRNEQFF
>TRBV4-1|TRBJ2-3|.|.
TGCGCCAGCAGCCGCGTACTAGCGCCTCAGGGGGATACGCAGTATTTT
CASSRVLAPQGDTQYF
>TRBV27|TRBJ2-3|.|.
TGTGCCAGCAGTTTGAATATGCCTACTGGCGGGCCCTCCGGAGATACGCAGTATTTT
CASSLNMPTGGPSGDTQYF
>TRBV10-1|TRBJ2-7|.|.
TGCGCCAGCAACTCCGGGGGGGACAGGGTATACGAGCAGTACTTC
CASNSGGDRVYEQYF
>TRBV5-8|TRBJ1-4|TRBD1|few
TGTGCCAGCAGCCCCCGACAGGGTCATAATGAAAAACTGTTTTTT
CASSPRQGHNEKLFF
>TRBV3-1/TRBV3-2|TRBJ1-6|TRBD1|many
TGTGCCAGCAGCCAAGGGACAGGTTCACCCCTCCACTTT
CASSQGTGSPLHF
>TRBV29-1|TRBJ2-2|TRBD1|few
TGCAGCGCGGGACAGGGTCCGGATCCTGGCACCGGGGAGCTGTTTTTT
CSAGQGPDPGTGELFF
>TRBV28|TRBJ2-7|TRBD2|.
TGTGCCAGCAGCCTTCGAGCGGGAGGATACTACGAGCAGTACTTC
CASSLRAGGYYEQYF
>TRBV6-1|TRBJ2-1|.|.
TGTGCCAGCAGTGGTACCCCTCTTAGCTCCTACAATGAGCAGTTCTTC
CASSGTPLSSYNEQFF
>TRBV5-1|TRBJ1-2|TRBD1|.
TGCGCCAGCAGCCGCGGGACAGGGGAAGGCTACACCTTC
CASSRGTGEGYTF
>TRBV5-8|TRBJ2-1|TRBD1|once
TGTGCCAGCAGCTTGGAGGGACAGGTTGACAATGAGCAGTTCTTC
CASSLEGQVDNEQFF
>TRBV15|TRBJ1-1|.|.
TGTGCCACCAGCAGAGGGAGGAGAGGGAACACTGAAGCTTTCTTT
CATSRGRRGNTEAFF
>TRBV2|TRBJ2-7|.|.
TGTGCCAGCAGCGAGAGGGCTAGCAGTTACGAGCAGTACTTC
CASSERASSYEQYF
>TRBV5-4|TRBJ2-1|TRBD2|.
TGTGCCAGCAGCCAGACTAGCGGGAGGGCGAGCAATGAGCAGTTCTTC
CASSQTSGRASNEQFF
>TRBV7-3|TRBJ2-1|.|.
TGTGCCAGCAGCCGCAGCGTAAGCTCCTACAATGAGCAGTTCTTC
CASSRSVSSYNEQFF
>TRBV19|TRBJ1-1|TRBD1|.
TGTGCCAGTAGTATGCAGGGGGCGAACACTGAAGCTTTCTTT
CASSMQGANTEAFF
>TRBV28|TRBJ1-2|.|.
TGTGCCAGCACTAATCCCACAGGGTTTAAGAAGGACTACACCTTC
CASTNPTGFKKDYTF
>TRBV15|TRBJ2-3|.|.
TGTGCCACCAGCAGACCACAGGGTTCATCAGATACGCAGTATTTT
CATSRPQGSSDTQYF
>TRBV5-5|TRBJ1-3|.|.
TGTGCCAGCAGCTCGCAGGGTGCCGGTGGAAACACCATATATTTT
CASSSQGAGGNTIYF
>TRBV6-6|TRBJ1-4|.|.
TGTGCCAGCAGTCGAGACAGGCAGGCCCCATCAACTAATGAAAAACTGTTTTTT
CASSRDRQAPSTNEKLFF
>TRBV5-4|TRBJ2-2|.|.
TGTGCCAGCAGCTTGCCCGACCAGGACACCGGGGAGCTGTTTTTT
CASSLPDQDTGELFF
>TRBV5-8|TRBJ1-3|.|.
TGTGCCAGCAGCTTGGTCCACAACGGAAACACCATATATTTT
CASSLVHNGNTIYF
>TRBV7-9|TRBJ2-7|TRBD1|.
TGTGCCAGCAGCTTAAGGCGGACAGGGATCGCCTACGAGCAGTACTTC
CASSLRRTGIAYEQYF
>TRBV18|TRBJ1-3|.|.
TGTGCCAGCTCACCCCCAGCGAGCTCTGGAAACACCATATATTTT
CASSPPASSGNTIYF
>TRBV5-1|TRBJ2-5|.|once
TGCGCCAGCAGGCCATTACTAGAGCAAGAGACCCAGTACTTC
CASRPLLEQETQYF
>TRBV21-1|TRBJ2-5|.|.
TGTGCCAGCAGCGACCAACTGACTAGCGACCAAGAGACCCAGTACTTC
CASSDQLTSDQETQYF
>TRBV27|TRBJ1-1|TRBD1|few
TGTGCCAGCAGTCCGGGACAGGGGGCGGGAATGAACACTGAAGCTTTCTTT
CASSPGQGAGMNTEAFF
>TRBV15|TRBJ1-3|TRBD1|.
TGTGCCACCAGCAGAGGGACAGGTTTGGGGTCTGGAAACACCATATATTTT
CATSRGTGLGSGNTIYF
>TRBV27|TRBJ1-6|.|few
TGTGCCAGCGGGGACTTGGGGAATTCACCCCTCCACTTT
CASGDLGNSPLHF
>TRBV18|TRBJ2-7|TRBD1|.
TGTGCCAGCTCACCCGGACAGGGGACTTACTACGAGCAGTACTTC
CASSPGQGTYYEQYF
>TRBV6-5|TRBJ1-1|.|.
TGTGCCAGCAGCTACCGAGGTAAATGGGCTTTCTTT
CASSYRGKWAFF
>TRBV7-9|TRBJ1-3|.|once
TGTGCCAGCAGCTCTGCACCGGACAGAAGAAACACCATATATTTT
CASSSAPDRRNTIYF
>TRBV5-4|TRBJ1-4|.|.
TGTGCCAGCAGCTTAGGGGGTTACGAAAAACTGTTTTTT
CASSLGGYEKLFF
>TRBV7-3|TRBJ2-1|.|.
TGTGCCAGCAGCTTCCTGCCATCTAACAATGAGCAGTTCTTC
CASSFLPSNNEQFF
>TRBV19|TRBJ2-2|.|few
TGTGCCACCGGTTCTCAAGGAGACAGTTCCCTCGGGGAGCTGTTTTTT
CATGSQGDSSLGELFF
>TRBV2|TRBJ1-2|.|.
TGTGCCAGCAATTCGGACAGAGCTAACTATGGCTACACCTTC
CASNSDRANYGYTF
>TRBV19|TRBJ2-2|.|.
TGTGCCAGTAGTTCCCCTACAGGGATTATAACCGGGGAGCTGTTTTTT
CASSSPTGIITGELFF
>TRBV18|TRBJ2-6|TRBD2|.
TGTGCCAGCTCACTCGCCCGGGGTAGCGGGTATGGGGCTGGAGCCAACGTCCTGACTTTC
CASSLARGSGYGAGANVLTF
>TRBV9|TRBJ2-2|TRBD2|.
TGTGCCAGCAGCCCACGTAGCGGGAGGGCGAGAGACACCGGGGAGCTGTTTTTT
CASSPRSGRARDTGELFF
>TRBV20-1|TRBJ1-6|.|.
TGCAGTGCTAGTATCGGCGCGGGTTTGGATAATTCACCCCTCCACTTT
CSASIGAGLDNSPLHF
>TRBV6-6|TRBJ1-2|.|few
TGTGCCAGCAGGGGGGGGGCTAACTATGGCTACACCTTC
CASRGGANYGYTF
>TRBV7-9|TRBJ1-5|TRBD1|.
TGTGCCAGCAGCCATGACGTGGGACAGGGTATCAATCAGCCCCAGCATTTT
CASSHDVGQGINQPQHF
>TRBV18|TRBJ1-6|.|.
TGTGCCAGCTCACCACCGGCAAATTCACCCCTCCACTTT
CASSPPANSPLHF
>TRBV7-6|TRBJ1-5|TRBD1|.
TGTGCCAGCAGCTTGGGGGGACAGGGAAGCAATCAGCCCCAGCATTTT
CASSLGGQGSNQPQHF
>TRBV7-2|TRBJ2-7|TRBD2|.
TGTGCCAGCAGCGTTAGCGGGGGGTCCTACGAGCAGTACTTC
CASSVSGGSYEQYF
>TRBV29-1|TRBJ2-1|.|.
TGCAGCGTTGGACAGACCAATGAGCAGTTCTTC
CSVGQTNEQFF
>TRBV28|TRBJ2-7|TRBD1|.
TGTGCCAGCAGTCCATCTCGTACAGGGGGCCACGAGCAGTACTTC
CASSPSRTGGHEQYF